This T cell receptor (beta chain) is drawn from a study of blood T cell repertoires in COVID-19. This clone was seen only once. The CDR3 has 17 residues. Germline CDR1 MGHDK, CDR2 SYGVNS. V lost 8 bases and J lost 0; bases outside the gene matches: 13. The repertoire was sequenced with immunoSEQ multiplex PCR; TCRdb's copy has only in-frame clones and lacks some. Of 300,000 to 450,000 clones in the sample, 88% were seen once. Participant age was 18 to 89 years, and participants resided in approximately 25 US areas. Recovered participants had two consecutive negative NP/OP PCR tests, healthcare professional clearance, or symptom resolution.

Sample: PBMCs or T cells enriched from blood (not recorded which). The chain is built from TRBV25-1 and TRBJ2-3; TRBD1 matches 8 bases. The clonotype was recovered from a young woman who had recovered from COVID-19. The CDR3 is CASSPPQGAGSTDTQYF. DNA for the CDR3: TGTGCCAGCTCCCCCCCCCAGGGGGCAGGCAGCACAGATACGCAGTATTTT.